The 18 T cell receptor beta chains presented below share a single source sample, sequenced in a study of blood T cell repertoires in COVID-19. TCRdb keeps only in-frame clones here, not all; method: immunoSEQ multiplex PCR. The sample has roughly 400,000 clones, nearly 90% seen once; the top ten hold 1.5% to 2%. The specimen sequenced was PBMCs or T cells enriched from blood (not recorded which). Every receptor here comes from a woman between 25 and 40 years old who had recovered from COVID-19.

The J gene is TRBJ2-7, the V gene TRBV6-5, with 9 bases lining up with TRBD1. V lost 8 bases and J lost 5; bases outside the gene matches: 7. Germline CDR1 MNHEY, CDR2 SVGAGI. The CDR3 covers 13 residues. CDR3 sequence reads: CASSGQGANEQYF. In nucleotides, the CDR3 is TGTGCCAGCTCGGGACAGGGCGCCAACGAGCAGTACTTC.

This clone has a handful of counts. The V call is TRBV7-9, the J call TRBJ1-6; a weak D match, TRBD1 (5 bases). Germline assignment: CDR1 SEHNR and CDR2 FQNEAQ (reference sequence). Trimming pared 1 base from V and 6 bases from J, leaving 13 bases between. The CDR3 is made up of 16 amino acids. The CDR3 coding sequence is TGTGCCAGCAGCTTAGTATTGGGGCTGGGTAATTCACCCCTCCACTTT. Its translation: CASSLVLGLGNSPLHF.

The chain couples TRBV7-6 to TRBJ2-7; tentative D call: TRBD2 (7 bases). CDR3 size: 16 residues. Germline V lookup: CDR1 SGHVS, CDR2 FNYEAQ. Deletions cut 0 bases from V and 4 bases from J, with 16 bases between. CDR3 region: CASSLAREGGLYEQYF. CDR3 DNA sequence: TGTGCCAGCAGCTTAGCTAGGGAGGGGGGGCTATACGAGCAGTACTTC. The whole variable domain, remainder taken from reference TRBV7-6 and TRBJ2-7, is GAGVSQSPRYKVTKRGQDVALRCDPISGHVSLYWYRQALGQGPEFLTYFNYEAQQDKSGLPNDRFSAERPEGSISTLTIQRTEQRDSAMYRCASSLAREGGLYEQYFGPGTRLTVT.

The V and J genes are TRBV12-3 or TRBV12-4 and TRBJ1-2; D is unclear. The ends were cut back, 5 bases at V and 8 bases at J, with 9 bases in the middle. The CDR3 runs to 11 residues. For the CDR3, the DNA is TGTGCCAGCAGTGCCATAGCCGGCTACACCTTC. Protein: CASSAIAGYTF.

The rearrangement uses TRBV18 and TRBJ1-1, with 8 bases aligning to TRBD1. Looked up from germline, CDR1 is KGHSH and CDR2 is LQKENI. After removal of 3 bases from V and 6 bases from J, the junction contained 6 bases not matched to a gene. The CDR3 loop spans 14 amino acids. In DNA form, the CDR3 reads TGTGCCAGCTCACCTTCAGGGGGCAACGCTGAAGCTTTCTTT. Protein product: CASSPSGGNAEAFF.

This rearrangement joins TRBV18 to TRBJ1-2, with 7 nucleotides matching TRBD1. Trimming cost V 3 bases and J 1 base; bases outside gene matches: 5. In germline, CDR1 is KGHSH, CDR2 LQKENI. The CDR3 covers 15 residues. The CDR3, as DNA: TGTGCCAGCTCACCCCGGACAGGAAATAACTATGGCTACACCTTC. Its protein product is CASSPRTGNNYGYTF. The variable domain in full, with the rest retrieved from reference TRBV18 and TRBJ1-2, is NAGVMQNPRHLVRRRGQEARLRCSPMKGHSHVYWYRQLPEEGLKFMVYLQKENIIDESGMPKERFSAEFPKEGPSILRIQQVVRGDSAAYFCASSPRTGNNYGYTFGSGTRLTVV.

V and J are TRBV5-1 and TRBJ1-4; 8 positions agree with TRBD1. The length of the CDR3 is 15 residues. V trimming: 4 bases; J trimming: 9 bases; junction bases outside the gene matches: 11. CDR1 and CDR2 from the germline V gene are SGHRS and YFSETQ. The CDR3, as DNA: TGCGCCAGCAGCCCCCGCACAGGGGGAAGCCAAAAACTGTTTTTT. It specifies CASSPRTGGSQKLFF. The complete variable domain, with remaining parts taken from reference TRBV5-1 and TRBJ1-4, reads KAGVTQTPRYLIKTRGQQVTLSCSPISGHRSVSWYQQTPGQGLQFLFEYFSETQRNKGNFPGRFSGRQFSNSRSEMNVSTLELGDSALYLCASSPRTGGSQKLFFGSGTQLSVL.

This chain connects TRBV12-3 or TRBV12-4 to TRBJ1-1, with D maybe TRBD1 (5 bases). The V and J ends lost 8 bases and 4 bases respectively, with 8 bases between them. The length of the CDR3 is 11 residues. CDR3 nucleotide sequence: TGTGCCAGCTGGGGCGGCACTGAAGCTTTCTTT. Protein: CASWGGTEAFF.

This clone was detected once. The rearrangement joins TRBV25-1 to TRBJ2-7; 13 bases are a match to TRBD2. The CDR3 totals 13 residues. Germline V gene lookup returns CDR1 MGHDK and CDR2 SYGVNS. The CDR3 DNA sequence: TGTGCTTCCGGACTAGCGGGGGAAGTAGGGCAGTACTTC. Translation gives CASGLAGEVGQYF.

The CDR3 is CASSFSFGQPRTEAFF. CDR3 bases: TGTGCCAGCAGTTTTAGCTTCGGACAGCCCAGGACTGAAGCTTTCTTT. The J gene is TRBJ1-1, the V gene TRBV28, with D perhaps matching TRBD1 (6 bases). In germline, CDR1 is MDHEN, CDR2 SYDVKM. The CDR3 sequence is 16 residues long. Trimming cost V 3 bases and J 5 bases, with 19 bases left between them.

CDR3 DNA sequence: TGTGCCACCAGTGATGCGACAGGGGACTATGGCTACACCTTC. Translating gives CATSDATGDYGYTF. This chain uses TRBV24-1 with TRBJ1-2; 8 bases match TRBD1. This CDR3 contains 14 residues. Losses at the gene ends were 3 bases for V and 3 bases for J; bases not matched to a gene: 2. The V gene's germline CDR1 is KGHDR and CDR2 SFDVKD.

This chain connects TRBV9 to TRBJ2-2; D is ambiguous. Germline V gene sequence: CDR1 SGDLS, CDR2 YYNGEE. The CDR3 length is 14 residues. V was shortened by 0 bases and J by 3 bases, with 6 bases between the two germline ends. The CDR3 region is CASSVATDTGELFF. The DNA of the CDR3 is TGTGCCAGCAGCGTAGCTACGGACACCGGGGAGCTGTTTTTT.

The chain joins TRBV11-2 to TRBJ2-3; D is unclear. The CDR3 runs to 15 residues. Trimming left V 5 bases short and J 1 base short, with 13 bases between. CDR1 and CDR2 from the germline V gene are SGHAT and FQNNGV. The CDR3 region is CASSLANLGTDTQYF. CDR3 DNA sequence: TGTGCCAGCAGCCTGGCCAATCTGGGCACAGATACGCAGTATTTT.

CDR3 in DNA: TGTGCCAGCAGTCAACGGACTAGCGGATACACAGATACGCAGTATTTT. Its translation: CASSQRTSGYTDTQYF. J is TRBJ2-3 and V is TRBV27; 10 positions agree with TRBD2. Germline V gene sequence: CDR1 MNHEY, CDR2 SMNVEV (reference sequence). Trimming cost V 5 bases and J 2 bases; bases outside gene matches: 7. The CDR3 consists of 16 residues.

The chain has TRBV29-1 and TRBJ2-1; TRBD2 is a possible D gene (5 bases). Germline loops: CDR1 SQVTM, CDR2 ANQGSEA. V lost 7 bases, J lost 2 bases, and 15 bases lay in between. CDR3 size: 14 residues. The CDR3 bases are TGCAGCGCCTCGGACTTAACAGCCTACAATGAGCAGTTCTTC. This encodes CSASDLTAYNEQFF.

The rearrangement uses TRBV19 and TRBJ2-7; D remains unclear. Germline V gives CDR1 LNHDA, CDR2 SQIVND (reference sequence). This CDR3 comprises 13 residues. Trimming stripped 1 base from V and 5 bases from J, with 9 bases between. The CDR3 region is CASSIGGRDEQYF. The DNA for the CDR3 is TGTGCCAGTAGTATAGGAGGAAGAGACGAGCAGTACTTC.

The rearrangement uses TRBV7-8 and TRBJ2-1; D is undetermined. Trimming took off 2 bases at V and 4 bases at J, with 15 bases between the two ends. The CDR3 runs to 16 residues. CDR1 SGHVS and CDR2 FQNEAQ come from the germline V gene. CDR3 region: CASSLKVGGGYNEQFF. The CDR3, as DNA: TGTGCCAGCAGCTTAAAGGTCGGCGGTGGATACAATGAGCAGTTCTTC.

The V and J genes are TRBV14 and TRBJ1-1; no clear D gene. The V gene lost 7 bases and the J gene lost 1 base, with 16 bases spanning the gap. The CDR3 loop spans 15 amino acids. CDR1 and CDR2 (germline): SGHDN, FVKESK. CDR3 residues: CASTRFIDTNTEAFF. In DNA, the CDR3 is TGTGCCAGCACCAGGTTCATAGATACGAACACTGAAGCTTTCTTT.